These 21 T cell receptor beta chains were sequenced from one sample in a study of blood T cell repertoires in COVID-19. Assay used: immunoSEQ multiplex PCR; TCRdb lists only in-frame clones, some missing. The table shows around 250,000 clones, with around 80% occurring only once. The sample comprised peripheral blood. The origin of the receptors is a woman younger than 30 with acute or convalescent COVID-19.

The chain is built from TRBV5-1 and TRBJ2-3; 9 bases are shared with TRBD1. The junction had 5 bases not matched to a gene; V was cut back by 4 bases and J by 2 bases. Germline CDR1 SGHRS, CDR2 YFSETQ. The CDR3 contains 15 residues. The CDR3, as DNA: TGCGCCAGCAGCCGAGGGACAGGGATCACAGATACGCAGTATTTT. It is translated as CASSRGTGITDTQYF.

The chain couples TRBV28 to TRBJ1-3; D is perhaps TRBD1 (5 bases). Germline V gene data show CDR1 as MDHEN and CDR2 as SYDVKM. CDR3 length: 14 amino acids. V was cut by 6 bases and J by 2 bases, with 11 bases left in between. In DNA, the CDR3 is TGTGCCAGCAGGGAAACAGGACCTGGAAACACCATATATTTT. Translation: CASRETGPGNTIYF.

The chain combines TRBV30 with TRBJ2-6; unclear D gene. The germline gives CDR1 GTSNPN, CDR2 SVGIG (reference sequence). With 3 bases removed from V and 2 bases from J, the gap between germline ends came to 2 bases. The CDR3 has 12 amino acids. The CDR3 sequence: CAWSAGANVLTF. In nucleotides, the CDR3 is TGTGCCTGGAGCGCTGGGGCCAACGTCCTGACTTTC.

The chain recombines TRBV6-5 with TRBJ1-2, with D possibly TRBD1 on 6 matching bases. The germline gives CDR1 MNHEY, CDR2 SVGAGI. Between the trimmed V and J ends, which lost 0 bases and 4 bases, there was a span of 12 bases. This CDR3 contains 15 residues. CDR3 loop: CASSYSTRTAYGYTF. As DNA, the CDR3 is TGTGCCAGCAGTTACTCGACTCGGACAGCCTATGGCTACACCTTC.

The chain employs TRBV14 and TRBJ2-3; D is unresolved. V lost 4 bases and J 0 bases, leaving 5 bases between the germline ends. The germline V gene encodes CDR1 SGHDN and CDR2 FVKESK. The CDR3 loop spans 13 amino acids. CDR3 protein: CASSRHSTDTQYF. DNA for the CDR3: TGTGCCAGCAGCCGACACAGCACAGATACGCAGTATTTT.

The chain recombines TRBV29-1 with TRBJ2-3, with TRBD2 as a possible D gene (6 bases). Trimming pared 3 bases from V and 0 bases from J, leaving 19 bases between. This CDR3 has 17 amino acids. Germline V CDR1 and CDR2: SQVTM, ANQGSEA. DNA for the CDR3: TGCAGCGTTGAGTTGTTTGGGCCTAGCGAAAGCACAGATACGCAGTATTTT. As protein: CSVELFGPSESTDTQYF.

This chain's CDR3 is CSVEVGRGYYNEQFF. CDR3 nucleotides: TGCAGCGTTGAAGTGGGCAGGGGATACTACAATGAGCAGTTCTTC. This sequence joins TRBV29-1 and TRBJ2-1; D might be TRBD1 (6 bases). CDR3 length: 15 amino acids. Germline V gives CDR1 SQVTM, CDR2 ANQGSEA. V was clipped by 1 base and J by 3 bases, with 13 bases between them.

V and J are TRBV24-1 and TRBJ2-3, with 8 bases matching TRBD2. With V trimmed by 3 bases and J by 1 base, 2 bases remained unmatched. The CDR3 is 15 amino acids. Germline V gene data show CDR1 as KGHDR and CDR2 as SFDVKD. For the CDR3, the DNA is TGTGCCACCAGTGATCCGGGACTAGGCACAGATACGCAGTATTTT. Protein product: CATSDPGLGTDTQYF.

The CDR3: CASSYATGVTDTQYF. For the CDR3, the DNA is TGTGCCAGCAGTTACGCGACAGGGGTTACAGATACGCAGTATTTT. V and J are TRBV6-2 or TRBV6-3 and TRBJ2-3, with TRBD1 matching over 8 bases. Per germline, CDR1 MNHEY and CDR2 SVGEGT. The ends lost 2 bases at V and 3 bases at J; junction bases unmatched: 4. This CDR3 has 15 residues.

The rearrangement uses TRBV12-2 and TRBJ2-3; the D call TRBD2 from the table was never checked on the DNA. TRBV12-2 is a recognized pseudogene. The CDR3 consists of 19 residues. The DNA of the CDR3 is TGTGCAAGTCGCTCGAGTGGGGGAGTTACAGGGAGGGTGGCAGATACGCAGTATTTT. It yields the protein CASRSSGGVTGRVADTQYF.

This clone has just a few counts. The genes are TRBV6-5 and TRBJ2-2; 11 bases are a match to TRBD2. This CDR3 spans 14 amino acids. Germline values: CDR1 MNHEY, CDR2 SVGAGI. With V trimmed by 6 bases and J by 10 bases, 7 bases remained unmatched. The CDR3 protein is CASRLAGESTELFF. DNA for the CDR3: TGTGCCAGCAGACTAGCGGGAGAGTCCACGGAGCTGTTTTTT.

The rearrangement joins TRBV5-1 to TRBJ2-7; D is unclear. This CDR3 spans 12 amino acids. Per the germline V gene, CDR1 is SGHRS and CDR2 is YFSETQ. The germline V and J ends were trimmed by 0 bases and 4 bases, with 5 bases remaining between them. CDR3 amino acids: CASSLVEYEQYF. In DNA form, the CDR3 reads TGCGCCAGCAGCTTGGTCGAGTACGAGCAGTACTTC.

This sequence joins TRBV28 and TRBJ1-5; TRBD1 matches at 7 bases. V lost 5 bases to trimming and J lost 6 bases; unmatched junction nucleotides: 7. This CDR3 region has 14 residues. Germline CDR1 MDHEN, CDR2 SYDVKM. The CDR3 sequence: CASSLRQGGQPQHF. CDR3 in DNA: TGTGCCAGCAGTCTAAGACAGGGTGGTCAGCCCCAGCATTTT. The variable domain in full, with the rest retrieved from reference TRBV28 and TRBJ1-5, is DVKVTQSSRYLVKRTGEKVFLECVQDMDHENMFWYRQDPGLGLRLIYFSYDVKMKEKGDIPEGYSVSREKKERFSLILESASTNQTSMYLCASSLRQGGQPQHFGDGTRLSIL.

The chain has TRBV7-8 and TRBJ2-3; TRBD2 aligns across 7 bases. V shed 1 base and J 0 bases; nucleotides not matched to a gene: 4. CDR1 is SGHVS and CDR2 is FQNEAQ in the germline V gene. The CDR3 loop spans 16 amino acids. The CDR3 sequence: CASSLGQAGSTDTQYF. The CDR3 region has the DNA TGTGCCAGCAGCTTAGGGCAAGCGGGGAGCACAGATACGCAGTATTTT.

The chain links TRBV19 to TRBJ1-4, with unresolved D. Germline CDR1 and CDR2: LNHDA and SQIVND (reference sequence). This CDR3 spans 14 amino acids. Trimming removed 1 base from V and 5 bases from J, with 8 bases in between. This CDR3 is CASSIGAENEKLFF. The CDR3 DNA follows: TGTGCCAGTAGTATAGGGGCCGAAAATGAAAAACTGTTTTTT. Complete variable domain (other parts from reference TRBV19 and TRBJ1-4): DGGITQSPKYLFRKEGQNVTLSCEQNLNHDAMYWYRQDPGQGLRLIYYSQIVNDFQKGDIAEGYSVSREKKESFPLTVTSAQKNPTAFYLCASSIGAENEKLFFGSGTQLSVL.

This clone was observed a few times. The chain combines TRBV3-1 (or the pseudogene TRBV3-2) with TRBJ2-5, with 9 positions matching TRBD2. Per germline, CDR1 LGHDT and CDR2 YNNKEL (reference sequence). V lost 4 bases, J lost 2 bases, and 8 bases stayed unmatched. This CDR3 has 16 residues. This CDR3 is CASSPGGGRVQETQYF. In DNA, the CDR3 is TGTGCCAGCAGCCCTGGGGGCGGGAGGGTACAAGAGACCCAGTACTTC.

This chain connects TRBV10-3 to TRBJ2-3, with 9 nucleotides matching TRBD2. The germline CDR1 and CDR2 sequences are ENHRY and SYGVKD. There are 15 residues in the CDR3. Trimming at V came to 5 bases and at J to 2 bases, leaving 5 bases not matched to a gene. In DNA, the CDR3 is TGTGCCATCAGTCTAGCGGGGCAAACCACAGATACGCAGTATTTT. Amino acids: CAISLAGQTTDTQYF.

The rearrangement uses TRBV19 and TRBJ2-2, with a weak D call TRBD1 (5 bases). The ends were cut back, 3 bases at V and 1 base at J, with 12 bases in the middle. The CDR3 runs to 16 residues. From germline, CDR1 is LNHDA and CDR2 SQIVND (reference sequence). In DNA form, the CDR3 reads TGTGCCAGTAGTATTGGTGTTGACAGGAACACCGGGGAGCTGTTTTTT. Translated, it gives CASSIGVDRNTGELFF.

This clone was seen only a few times. CDR3: CASSIDLRYEQYF. CDR3 DNA sequence: TGTGCCAGTAGTATAGATCTGCGGTACGAGCAGTACTTC. The gene calls are TRBV19 and TRBJ2-7; unclear D gene. Germline loops: CDR1 LNHDA, CDR2 SQIVND (reference sequence). The CDR3 covers 13 residues. V was trimmed by 0 bases and J by 4 bases, leaving 7 bases between them. Based on the CDR3 plus reference TRBV19 and TRBJ2-7, the full variable domain is DGGITQSPKYLFRKEGQNVTLSCEQNLNHDAMYWYRQDPGQGLRLIYYSQIVNDFQKGDIAEGYSVSREKKESFPLTVTSAQKNPTAFYLCASSIDLRYEQYFGPGTRLTVT.

The CDR3 here is CASSRSGSGLYEQYF. CDR3 sequence (DNA): TGTGCCAGCAGTCGGAGCGGGAGTGGACTCTACGAGCAGTACTTC. V is TRBV2 and J is TRBJ2-7, with 8 bases identical to TRBD2. Germline lookup yields CDR1 SNHLY and CDR2 FYNNEI. This CDR3 region has 15 residues. The J segment lost 3 bases and the V segment lost 5 bases, leaving 9 bases of the junction unmatched. The full variable domain, its missing parts supplied by reference TRBV2 and TRBJ2-7, is EPEVTQTPSHQVTQMGQEVILRCVPISNHLYFYWYRQILGQKVEFLVSFYNNEISEKSEIFDDQFSVERPDGSNFTLKIRSTKLEDSAMYFCASSRSGSGLYEQYFGPGTRLTVT.

J is TRBJ1-6 and V is TRBV30, with TRBD1 matching 9 bases. The CDR3 is made up of 13 amino acids. Germline V gene data show CDR1 as GTSNPN and CDR2 as SVGIG (reference sequence). The trim removed 5 bases at V and 6 bases at J, leaving 2 bases unmatched. CDR3 protein: CAWGQGLNSPLHF. The CDR3 bases are TGTGCCTGGGGACAGGGGCTTAATTCACCCCTCCACTTT.